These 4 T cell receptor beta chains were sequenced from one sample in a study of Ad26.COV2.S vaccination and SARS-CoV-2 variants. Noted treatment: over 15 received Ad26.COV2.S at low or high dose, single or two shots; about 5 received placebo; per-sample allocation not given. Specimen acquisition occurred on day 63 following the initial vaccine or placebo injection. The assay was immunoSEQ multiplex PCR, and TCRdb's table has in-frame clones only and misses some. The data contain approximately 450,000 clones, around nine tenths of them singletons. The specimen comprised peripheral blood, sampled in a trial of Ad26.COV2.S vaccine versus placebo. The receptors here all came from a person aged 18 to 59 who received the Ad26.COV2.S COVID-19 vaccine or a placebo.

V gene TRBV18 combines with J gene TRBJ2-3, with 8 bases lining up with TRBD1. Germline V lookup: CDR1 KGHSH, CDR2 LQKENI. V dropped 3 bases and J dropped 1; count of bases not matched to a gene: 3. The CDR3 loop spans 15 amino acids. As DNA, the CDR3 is TGTGCCAGCTCACCCTCGACAGGGGGCACAGATACGCAGTATTTT. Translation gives CASSPSTGGTDTQYF.

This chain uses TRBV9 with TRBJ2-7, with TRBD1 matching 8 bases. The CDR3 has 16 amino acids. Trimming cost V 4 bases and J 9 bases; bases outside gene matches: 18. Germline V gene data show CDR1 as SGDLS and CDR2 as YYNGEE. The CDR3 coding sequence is TGTGCCAGCAGCACCGACCCGACAGGGGCCAAAGGGTCGCAGTACTTC. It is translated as CASSTDPTGAKGSQYF.

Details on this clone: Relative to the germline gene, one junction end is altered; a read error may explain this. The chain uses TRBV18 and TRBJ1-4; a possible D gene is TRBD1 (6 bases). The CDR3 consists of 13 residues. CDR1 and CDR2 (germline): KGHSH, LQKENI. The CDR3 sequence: CASSPRDTERLFF. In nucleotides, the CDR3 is TGTGCCAGCTCTCCCCGGGACACCGAAAGACTGTTTTTT.

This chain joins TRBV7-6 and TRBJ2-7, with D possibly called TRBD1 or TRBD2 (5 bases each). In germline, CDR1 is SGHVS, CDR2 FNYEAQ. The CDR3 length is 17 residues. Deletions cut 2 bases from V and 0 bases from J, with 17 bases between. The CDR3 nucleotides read TGTGCCAGCAGCTTATTGTCGGGATCCGGGGCCTCCTACGAGCAGTACTTC. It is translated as CASSLLSGSGASYEQYF.